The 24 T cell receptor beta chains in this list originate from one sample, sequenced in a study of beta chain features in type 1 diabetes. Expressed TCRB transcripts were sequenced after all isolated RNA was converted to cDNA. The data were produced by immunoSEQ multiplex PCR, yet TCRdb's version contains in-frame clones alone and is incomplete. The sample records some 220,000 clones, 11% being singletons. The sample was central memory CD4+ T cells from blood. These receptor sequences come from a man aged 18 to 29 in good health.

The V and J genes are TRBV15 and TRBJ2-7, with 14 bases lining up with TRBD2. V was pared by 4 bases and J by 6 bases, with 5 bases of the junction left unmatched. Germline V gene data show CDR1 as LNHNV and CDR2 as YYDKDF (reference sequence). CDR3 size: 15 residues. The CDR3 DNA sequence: TGTGCCACCAGCAAAGGGACTAGCGGGAGCCGCGAGCAGTACTTC. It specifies CATSKGTSGSREQYF.

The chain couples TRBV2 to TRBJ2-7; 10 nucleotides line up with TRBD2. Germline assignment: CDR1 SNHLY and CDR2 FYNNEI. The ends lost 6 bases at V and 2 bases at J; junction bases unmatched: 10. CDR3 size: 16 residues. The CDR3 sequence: CASSLPLAGVAYEQYF. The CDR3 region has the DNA TGTGCCAGCAGCCTTCCCCTAGCGGGAGTAGCCTACGAGCAGTACTTC. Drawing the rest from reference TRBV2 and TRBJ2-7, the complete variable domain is EPEVTQTPSHQVTQMGQEVILRCVPISNHLYFYWYRQILGQKVEFLVSFYNNEISEKSEIFDDQFSVERPDGSNFTLKIRSTKLEDSAMYFCASSLPLAGVAYEQYFGPGTRLTVT.

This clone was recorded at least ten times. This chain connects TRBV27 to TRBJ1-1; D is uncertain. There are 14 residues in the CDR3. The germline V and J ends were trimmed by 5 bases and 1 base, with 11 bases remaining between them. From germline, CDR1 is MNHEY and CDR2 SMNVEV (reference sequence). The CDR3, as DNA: TGTGCCAGCAGTCGAACTTGGGGGAACACTGAAGCTTTCTTT. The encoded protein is CASSRTWGNTEAFF.

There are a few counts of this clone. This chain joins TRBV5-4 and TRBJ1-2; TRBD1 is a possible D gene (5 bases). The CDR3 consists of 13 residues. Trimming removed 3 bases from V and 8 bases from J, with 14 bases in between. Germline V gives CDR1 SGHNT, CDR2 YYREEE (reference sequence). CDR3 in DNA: TGTGCCAGCAGCTACACGGGACCCGCGGGCTACACCTTC. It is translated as CASSYTGPAGYTF.

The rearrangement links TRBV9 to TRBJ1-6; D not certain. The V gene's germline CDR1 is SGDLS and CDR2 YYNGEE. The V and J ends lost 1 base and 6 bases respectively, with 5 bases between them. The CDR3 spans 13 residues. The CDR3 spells CASSVHLNSPLHF. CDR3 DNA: TGTGCCAGCAGCGTACACCTTAATTCACCCCTCCACTTT.

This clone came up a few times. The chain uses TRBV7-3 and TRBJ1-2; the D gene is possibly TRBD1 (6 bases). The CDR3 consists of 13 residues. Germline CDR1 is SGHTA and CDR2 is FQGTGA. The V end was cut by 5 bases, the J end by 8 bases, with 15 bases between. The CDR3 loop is CASSPPLRGGYTF. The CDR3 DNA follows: TGTGCCAGCAGCCCGCCCCTCAGGGGCGGCTACACCTTC. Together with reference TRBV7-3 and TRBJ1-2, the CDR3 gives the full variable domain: GAGVSQTPSNKVTEKGKYVELRCDPISGHTALYWYRQSLGQGPEFLIYFQGTGAADDSGLPNDRFFAVRPEGSVSTLKIQRTERGDSAVYLCASSPPLRGGYTFGSGTRLTVV.

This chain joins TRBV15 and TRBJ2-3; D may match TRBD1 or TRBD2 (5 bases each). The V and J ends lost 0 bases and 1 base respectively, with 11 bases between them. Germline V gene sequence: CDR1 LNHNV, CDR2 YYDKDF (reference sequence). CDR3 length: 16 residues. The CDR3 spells CATSRDPGTGTDTQYF. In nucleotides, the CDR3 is TGTGCCACCAGCAGAGATCCCGGGACCGGCACAGATACGCAGTATTTT.

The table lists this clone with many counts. The CDR3 loop is CASSSSTGYGIQYF. CDR3 bases: TGTGCCAGCAGCTCCTCGACAGGGTATGGCATTCAGTACTTC. The chain links TRBV7-2 to TRBJ2-4, with 7 bases fitting TRBD1. Germline V lookup: CDR1 SGHTA, CDR2 FQGNSA. The CDR3 extends over 14 amino acids. Trimming took 4 bases from V and 9 from J; bases not matched to a gene: 9.

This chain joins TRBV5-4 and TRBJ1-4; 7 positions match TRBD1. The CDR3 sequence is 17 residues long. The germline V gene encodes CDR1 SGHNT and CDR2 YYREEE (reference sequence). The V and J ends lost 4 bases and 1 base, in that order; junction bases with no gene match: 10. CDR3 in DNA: TGTGCCAGCAGCCCGGGGGGGACAGAGAGAACTAATGAAAAACTGTTTTTT. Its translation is CASSPGGTERTNEKLFF.

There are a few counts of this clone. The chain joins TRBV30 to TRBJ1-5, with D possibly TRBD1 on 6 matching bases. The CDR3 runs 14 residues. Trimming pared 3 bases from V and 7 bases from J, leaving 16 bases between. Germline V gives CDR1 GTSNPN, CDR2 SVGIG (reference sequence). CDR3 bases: TGTGCCTGGAGCCCAGGACAGATGGGACAGCCCCAGCATTTT. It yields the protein CAWSPGQMGQPQHF.

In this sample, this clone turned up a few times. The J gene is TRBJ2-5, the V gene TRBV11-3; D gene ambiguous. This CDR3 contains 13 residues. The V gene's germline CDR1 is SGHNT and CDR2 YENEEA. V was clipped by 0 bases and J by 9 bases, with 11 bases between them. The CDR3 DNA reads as TGTGCCAGCAGCTTAGAGATTAGTCGGCCCCAGTACTTC. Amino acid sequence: CASSLEISRPQYF.

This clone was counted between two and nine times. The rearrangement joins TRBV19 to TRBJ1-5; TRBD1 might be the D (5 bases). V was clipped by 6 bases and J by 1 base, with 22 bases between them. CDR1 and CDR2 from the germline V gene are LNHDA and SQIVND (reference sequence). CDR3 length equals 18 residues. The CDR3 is CASSSASGRGMSNQPQHF. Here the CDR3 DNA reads TGTGCCAGTAGCTCCGCTAGCGGACGGGGGATGAGCAATCAGCCCCAGCATTTT.

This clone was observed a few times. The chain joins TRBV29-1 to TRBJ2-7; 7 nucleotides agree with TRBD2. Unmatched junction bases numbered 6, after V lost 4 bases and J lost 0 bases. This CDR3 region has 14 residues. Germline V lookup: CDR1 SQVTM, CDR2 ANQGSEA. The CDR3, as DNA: TGCAGCGTTGCACTAGCGAGGGACTCCTACGAGCAGTACTTC. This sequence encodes CSVALARDSYEQYF.

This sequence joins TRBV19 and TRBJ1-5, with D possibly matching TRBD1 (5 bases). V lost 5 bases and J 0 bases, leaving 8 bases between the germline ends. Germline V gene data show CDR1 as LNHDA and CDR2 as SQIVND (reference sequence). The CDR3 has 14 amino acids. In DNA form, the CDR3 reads TGTGCCAGTAGTCCAGGGAATAGCAATCAGCCCCAGCATTTT. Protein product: CASSPGNSNQPQHF.

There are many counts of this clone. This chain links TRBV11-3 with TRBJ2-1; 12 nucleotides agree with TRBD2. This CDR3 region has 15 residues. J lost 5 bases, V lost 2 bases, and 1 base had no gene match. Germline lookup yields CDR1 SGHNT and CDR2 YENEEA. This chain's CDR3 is CASSLRTSGDNEQFF. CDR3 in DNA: TGTGCCAGCAGCTTAAGGACTAGCGGGGACAATGAGCAGTTCTTC. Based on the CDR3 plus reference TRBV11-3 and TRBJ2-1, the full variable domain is EAGVVQSPRYKIIEKKQPVAFWCNPISGHNTLYWYLQNLGQGPELLIRYENEEAVDDSQLPKDRFSAERLKGVDSTLKIQPAELGDSAVYLCASSLRTSGDNEQFFGPGTRLTVL.

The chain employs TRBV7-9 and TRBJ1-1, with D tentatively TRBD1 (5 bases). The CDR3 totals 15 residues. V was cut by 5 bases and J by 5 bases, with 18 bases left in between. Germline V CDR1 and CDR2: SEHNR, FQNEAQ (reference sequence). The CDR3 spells CASSDRDPGRTEAFF. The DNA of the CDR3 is TGTGCCAGCAGCGATCGGGACCCGGGAAGGACTGAAGCTTTCTTT. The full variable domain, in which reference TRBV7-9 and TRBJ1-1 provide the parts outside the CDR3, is DTGVSQNPRHKITKRGQNVTFRCDPISEHNRLYWYRQTLGQGPEFLTYFQNEAQLEKSRLLSDRFSAERPKGSFSTLEIQRTEQGDSAMYLCASSDRDPGRTEAFFGQGTRLTVV.

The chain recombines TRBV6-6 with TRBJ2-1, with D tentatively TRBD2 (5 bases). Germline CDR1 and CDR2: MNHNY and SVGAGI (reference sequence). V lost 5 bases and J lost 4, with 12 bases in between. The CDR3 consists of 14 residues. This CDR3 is CASSPSGNYNEQFF. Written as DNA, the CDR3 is TGTGCCAGCAGTCCCTCGGGGAATTACAATGAGCAGTTCTTC.

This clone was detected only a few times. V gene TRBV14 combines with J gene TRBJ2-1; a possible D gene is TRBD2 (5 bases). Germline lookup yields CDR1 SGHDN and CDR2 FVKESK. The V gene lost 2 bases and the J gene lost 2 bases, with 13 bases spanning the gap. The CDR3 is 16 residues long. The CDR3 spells CASSQRGHGTYNEQFF. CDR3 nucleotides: TGTGCCAGCAGCCAAAGAGGGCACGGTACCTACAATGAGCAGTTCTTC.

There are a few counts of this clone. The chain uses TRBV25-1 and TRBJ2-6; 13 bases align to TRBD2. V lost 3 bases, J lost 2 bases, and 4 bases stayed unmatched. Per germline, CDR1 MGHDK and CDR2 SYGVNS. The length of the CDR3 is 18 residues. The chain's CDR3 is CASSDGLAGETGANVLTF. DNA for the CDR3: TGTGCCAGCAGTGACGGACTAGCGGGAGAAACTGGGGCCAACGTCCTGACTTTC.

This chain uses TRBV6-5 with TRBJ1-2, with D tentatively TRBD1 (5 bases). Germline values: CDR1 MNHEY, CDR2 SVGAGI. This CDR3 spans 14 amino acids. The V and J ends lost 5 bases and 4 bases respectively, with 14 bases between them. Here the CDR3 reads CASSPTREVYGYTF. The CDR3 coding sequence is TGTGCCAGCAGTCCGACCAGGGAGGTCTATGGCTACACCTTC.

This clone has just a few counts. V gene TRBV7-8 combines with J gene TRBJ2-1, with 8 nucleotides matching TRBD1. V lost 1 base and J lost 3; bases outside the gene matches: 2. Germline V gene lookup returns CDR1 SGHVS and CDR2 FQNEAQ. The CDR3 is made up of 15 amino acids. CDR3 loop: CASSLGQGIYNEQFF. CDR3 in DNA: TGTGCCAGCAGCTTAGGACAGGGGATCTACAATGAGCAGTTCTTC.

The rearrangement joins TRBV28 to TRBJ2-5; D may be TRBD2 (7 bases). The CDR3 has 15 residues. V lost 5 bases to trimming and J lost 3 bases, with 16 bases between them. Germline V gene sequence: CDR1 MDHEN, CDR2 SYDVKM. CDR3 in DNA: TGTGCCAGCAGTGGGGGGGCCGCCGGCGAAGAGACCCAGTACTTC. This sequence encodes CASSGGAAGEETQYF.

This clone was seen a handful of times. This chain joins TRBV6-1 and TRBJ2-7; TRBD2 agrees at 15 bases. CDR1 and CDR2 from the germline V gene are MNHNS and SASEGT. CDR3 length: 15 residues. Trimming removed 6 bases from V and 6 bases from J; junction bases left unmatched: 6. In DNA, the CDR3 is TGTGCCAGCAGCACCCGGACTAGCGGGAGGGGCGAGCAGTACTTC. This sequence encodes CASSTRTSGRGEQYF.

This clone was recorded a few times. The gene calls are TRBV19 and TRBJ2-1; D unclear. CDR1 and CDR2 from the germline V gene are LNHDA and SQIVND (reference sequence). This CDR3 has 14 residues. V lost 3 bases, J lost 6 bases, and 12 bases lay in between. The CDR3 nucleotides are TGTGCCAGTAGTATTCGAGGAGTCAGCAATGAGCAGTTCTTC. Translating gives CASSIRGVSNEQFF. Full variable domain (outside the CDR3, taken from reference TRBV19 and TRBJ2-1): DGGITQSPKYLFRKEGQNVTLSCEQNLNHDAMYWYRQDPGQGLRLIYYSQIVNDFQKGDIAEGYSVSREKKESFPLTVTSAQKNPTAFYLCASSIRGVSNEQFFGPGTRLTVL.